This TCR beta chain appears in the sequencing data of a study of cytomegalovirus exposure and HLA in healthy donors (dated by TCRdb to the late 2010s). In terms of the full investigation: An earlier analysis of approximately 640 of the donors reported more than 250 Gb of sequence data and approximately 110 million unique TCR beta sequences from 150 million to 200 million T cells. Among almost 400 genotyped donors of the cohort, an average of about 240,000 unique TCR beta nucleotide sequences were sequenced per donor, roughly 18% of them non-productive. In an earlier analysis of 500 to 650 of the donors, high-throughput TCR beta sequencing was used to judge whether each TCR beta V gene segment behaved as functional or pseudogenic. The study profiled the T cell repertoires of hundreds of subjects by immunosequencing and related them to cytomegalovirus serostatus. Genome-wide SNP genotypes for about 65% of the 666 donors were used in a later genetic analysis, which treated that subset as a discovery cohort. Both class I and class II loci were covered by HLA typing, at four-digit resolution. In the later analysis, no new phenotypic data were used to find candidate immune exposures; instead, reliance was placed on TCR beta sequences and their occurrence across donors. Donor age, sex, ethnicity and CMV serostatus were collected together with the repertoire data. Every discovery cohort repertoire had been produced on one sequencing platform. To study patterns of TCR occurrence, a later analysis re-analyzed previously published TCR beta repertoires from around 660 donors and added high-resolution HLA genotyping. In addition to the first cohort of approximately 670 subjects, a separate validation cohort of approximately 130 different subjects was used. An early release that covered fewer than 800 HLA-typed donors contained 300 to 350 gigabases of sequencing data and roughly 84 million unique TCR sequences. Of the roughly 430 genotyped donors, over 70% fell in the genetic ancestry cluster associated with self-reported Caucasian donors. The number of donors typed differed by locus, with roughly 629-640 for A, B, C, DRB1 and DQB1, roughly 520 for DQA1, 600 to 610 for DPA1, and 400 to 490 for DPB1. The aim of the study was to test whether cataloging public T cell receptors could identify signatures of past pathogen exposure. Four or five DR-DQ haplotypes were handled as single units for association and clustering because linkage in the cohort was strong. To predict cytomegalovirus infection status, the study brought together high-throughput TCR immunosequencing, statistical association of individual TCRs with disease status, and machine learning. The study at large found these results: Across donors, most TCR sequences were observed very rarely, whereas some public TCRs were present in many individuals. A later analysis reported that several top co-occurrence clusters appeared linked to parvovirus B19, influenza, CMV and Epstein-Barr virus. In both the original and validation cohorts, the classifier was reported to diagnose cytomegalovirus status with high specificity and sensitivity. It was suggested by the authors that the approach could potentially be generalized to other disease states and immunological phenotypes. Sequencing depth was assumed to be roughly uniform across donors in the presence/absence analyses, though that assumption may not hold. In vitro tests confirmed that a few of the cytomegalovirus-associated TCR beta chains recognize cytomegalovirus antigens. A cluster of highly shared sequence variants was judged likely to be a technical artifact of the sequencing pipeline. For the cohort, immune exposure information was limited to CMV serostatus. Approximately 16 rarely observed V segments, including chromosome 9 orphons, were excluded from the earlier analysis of some 590 of the donors because counts were too low. A later genetic analysis reported fewer N-insertions in productive TCRs among donors in an Asian-associated ancestry cluster than the roughly 700-donor mean. A further reported finding was that TCR beta sequences accurately predicted the HLA-A and HLA-B alleles for most subjects in the first cohort. In a later genetic analysis, a missense DCLRE1C variant was associated with V-gene and J-gene trimming of TCR beta chains, and the association was replicated in an independent cohort. Linkage disequilibrium might explain the correlated functional status among segregating V segments, but an unknown experimental factor could not be ruled out. In a later analysis, 15,000 to 20,000 TCR beta sequences were associated with specific HLA alleles at a false discovery rate of 0.05. In this cohort, only TCR beta chains were sequenced, and detectable features were limited by the absence of alpha or paired-chain data. HLA typing was unavailable for some donors at each locus, so association tests used only the typed subset. In a later analysis, TCR association rates were found to vary across HLA loci, with the most associated TCRs seen for DRB1 alleles and the fewest for HLA-C alleles. In a later analysis, most CMV-associated TCR beta chains were found to appear HLA-restricted, with HLA associations seemingly driven largely by CMV exposure. In an earlier analysis of more than 500 of the donors, most TCR beta V segments appeared in productive rearrangements about 87% or about 30% of the time, broadly matching IMGT annotations. A total of 150 or so TCR beta chains were listed by the study as associated with cytomegalovirus. In a later analysis, HLA-associated TCR beta chains were found to be more clonally expanded and to have lower generation probabilities than equally common non-associated chains. Strong co-occurrence of HLA alleles, especially DR and DQ, made assigning TCR associations to individual alleles difficult.

In total, over 600 healthy bone marrow donors made up the cohort. Cohort members were all nominally healthy when sampled, although unrecorded immune exposures were likely present. The donor tested CMV seronegative and was one of the 352 seronegative cohort members. A peripheral blood sample was collected from each donor, and TCR beta sequencing was performed on peripheral blood mononuclear cells. Genomic DNA was extracted from the blood cell samples with the Qiagen DNeasy Blood Extraction Kit. Libraries were constructed by the immunoSEQ multiplex PCR assay. For the multiplex PCR, a mixture combining 60 forward primers for TCR Vbeta segments and 13 reverse primers for TCR Jbeta segments was used. The CDR3 region of rearranged TCR beta genes was amplified from genomic DNA by a multiplex PCR assay. Amplified TCR beta libraries were sequenced as 87-base-pair reads on the Illumina HiSeq System. The authors' pipeline ran thus. In a later analysis, roughly 80 million unique TCR beta chains were counted across the 650 to 700 repertoires, and roughly 9.9 million of these chains were shared by at least two donors. A nearest-neighbor algorithm error-corrected the raw reads and collapsed the reads into unique sequences, merging closely related sequences to remove PCR and sequencing errors. Alignment of CDR3 sequences to IMGT reference sequences was used to assign V, D and J gene segments. Each retained sequence needed at least a six-nucleotide match to both a V gene segment and a J gene segment. A rearrangement was called productive if the CDR3 had no stop codons and remained in frame with V and J, and every other rearrangement was called non-productive. CDR3 was defined by IMGT convention, running from the second conserved V-encoded cysteine to the conserved J-encoded phenylalanine. The earlier analysis of about 590 of the donors excluded sequences that lacked an unambiguous match to a single V gene segment. An earlier analysis of over 450 of the donors classified V segments as functional when productive rearrangements were above 56.7% and as segregating when the standard deviation between donors was above 5%. A statistical classification framework was built for diagnosing cytomegalovirus status from the catalog of TCR beta chain sequences. V and J gene assignment, in a later analysis, came from comparing TCR nucleotide sequences with IMGT/GENE-DB human TR gene sequences. In a later analysis, CDR3 sequences and most-parsimonious VDJ recombination scenarios were assigned using the TCRdist pipeline. In a later analysis, each TCR beta chain was defined by its CDR3 amino acid sequence together with its V-gene family, and reads lacking a unique V-gene family were excluded. In a later analysis, 500 to 650 highly shared, low-generation-probability nucleotide sequences were removed to address suspected cross-contamination and a sequencing artifact. A later analysis calculated a clonal expansion index for each public chain from normalized within-repertoire ranks of inferred template counts. Generation probabilities in a later analysis came from a VDJ recombination model fitted to out-of-frame rearrangements, and those results were checked against IGoR. In a later analysis, hypergeometric tests were used to score TCR-TCR, TCR-HLA and TCR-CMV co-occurrence, with a repertoire-size bias correction applied to TCR pairs. False discovery rates were estimated in a later analysis by permuting HLA or CMV assignments 20 times. In a later analysis, co-occurring TCRs were grouped using DBSCAN, and TCRdist sequence similarity was added for clustering within HLA-allele-positive subsets. For co-occurrence clustering, repertoires with fewer than 30,000 or more than 120,000 public chains were excluded, along with about five repertoires with anomalous nucleotide sharing. This immuneACCESS table, as held by TCRdb, lists in-frame sequences with V and J called but not all clones. Of the missing ones, under half trace to an unresolved V gene in checked studies; the others have no known cause. That table gives V, J and clone size, and the DNA gave D and trimming. For this sample the table gives some 190,000 clones, of which less than 85% were detected only once. The leading ten clones occupy 1% of the sample.

A note on this clone: The clone's antigen remains unknown. Base-call qualities are not available, and no considerably larger clone is one nucleotide away.

The sample consisted of PBMCs. The TCR originated in a boy aged 2 to 9 in good health and CMV-seronegative.

The DNA sequence is as follows: TGTGCCAGCAGTAGGACAGGGGGAGAGCAGTACGTC. Its translation reads: CASSRTGGEQYV. The chain uses TRBV6-5 and TRBJ2-7, and 10 bases in between align with TRBD1. The CDR3 spans 12 residues, from the cysteine through the valine. The DNA shown is the 36-base CDR3, in frame from base 1. Looking up the germline V gene yields CDR1 MNHEY and CDR2 SVGAGI. The junction shows trimming of 5 bases on V and 7 bases on J, and the gene matches do not reach 2 bases of it.